The rows below give T cell receptor beta chains drawn from one sample of a study of T-cell memory formation after mild COVID-19. From the 5' RACE reads, TCRdb called clonotypes with MiXCR, one entry per CDR3 protein. The sample gives around 410,000 distinct CDR3 sequences, about 22% of which show up once; around 12% is in the top ten. Sequencing was carried out using PBMCs or a T cell subset sorted from them (not recorded which). These receptors originate from an adult woman who had mild COVID-19 (a few samples of this study predate the infection). Cell type and time point are not known. CDR3s include the opening cysteine and the closing phenylalanine or tryptophan. The order of the fields is D gene, clone size, J gene, V gene, CDR3 protein, CDR3 DNA. A D gene is named only where the DNA matches it firmly. Size is stated for part of the rows, as once, few or many counts, or as a class when the clone is expanded.

>TRBD2|few|TRBJ2-1|TRBV7-6
CASTPGLAGGRNNEQFF
TGTGCCAGCACCCCTGGACTAGCGGGGGGCCGCAACAATGAGCAGTTCTTC
>TRBD2|few|TRBJ2-1|TRBV3-1
CASSSSGEAAFF
TGTGCCAGCAGCTCGAGCGGGGAGGCTGCGTTCTTC
>TRBD2|-|TRBJ2-6|TRBV6-2/TRBV6-3
CASRQRGDVSNVLTF
TGTGCCAGCAGGCAACGGGGGGACGTTTCCAACGTCCTGACTTTC
>-|few|TRBJ2-7|TRBV7-6
CASSLGWLSREQYF
TGTGCCAGCAGCTTAGGGTGGTTATCGCGCGAGCAGTACTTC
>-|few|TRBJ2-3|TRBV5-1
CASGRETHSTDTQYF
TGCGCCAGCGGCCGGGAAACACACTCCACAGATACGCAGTATTTT
>-|-|TRBJ2-3|TRBV6-4
CASPAAASPDTQYF
TGTGCCAGCCCCGCCGCGGCTAGCCCAGATACGCAGTATTTT
>TRBD2|-|TRBJ2-1|TRBV7-2
CASSPRLAHYNEQFF
TGTGCCAGCAGCCCTCGACTAGCGCATTACAATGAGCAGTTCTTC
>-|-|TRBJ2-2|TRBV2
CASRRSGTGELFF
TGTGCCAGCCGGAGGAGCGGGACCGGGGAGCTGTTTTTT
>-|-|TRBJ2-7|TRBV6-5
CASRQGAREQYF
TGTGCCAGCCGCCAAGGGGCTCGAGAGCAGTACTTC
>-|few|TRBJ2-3|TRBV9
CASSDRNGDTQYF
TGTGCCAGCAGCGACCGGAACGGGGATACGCAGTATTTT
>-|many|TRBJ1-5|TRBV12-5
CASGLDWGPQHF
TGTGCTAGTGGTTTGGACTGGGGGCCCCAGCATTTT
>-|-|TRBJ2-1|TRBV15
CATSRDSIQGFPTFEQFF
TGTGCCACCAGCAGAGATTCGATTCAGGGATTCCCTACATTCGAGCAGTTCTTC
>-|few|TRBJ2-2|TRBV20-1
CSELYSTGELFF
TGCAGTGAATTGTATAGCACCGGGGAGCTGTTTTTT
>-|-|TRBJ2-1|TRBV6-6
CASSYSGGGPQFF
TGTGCCAGCAGTTACTCTGGGGGGGGGCCTCAGTTCTTC
>TRBD2|-|TRBJ2-1|TRBV13
CASSSRTSPSYNEQFF
TGTGCCAGCAGCTCTCGGACTAGCCCTTCCTACAATGAGCAGTTCTTC
>TRBD1|-|TRBJ1-1|TRBV7-9
CASSLGGQGRDTEAFF
TGTGCCAGCAGCTTAGGTGGACAGGGGAGGGACACTGAAGCTTTCTTT
>-|few|TRBJ2-2|TRBV12-3/TRBV12-4
CASSFNVGTGELFF
TGTGCCAGCAGTTTTAACGTCGGCACCGGGGAGCTGTTTTTT
>-|-|TRBJ2-1|TRBV5-1
CASSLRPEQFF
TGCGCCAGCAGCTTGCGGCCCGAGCAGTTCTTC
>TRBD2|many|TRBJ2-3|TRBV4-2
CASSLPSGSTDTQYF
TGTGCCAGCAGCCTGCCTAGCGGTAGCACAGATACGCAGTATTTT
>TRBD2|-|TRBJ2-5|TRBV20-1
CSARDSEGAQRGVFETQYF
TGCAGTGCTAGAGATTCGGAGGGAGCCCAGCGGGGGGTTTTTGAGACCCAGTACTTC
>-|once|TRBJ1-1|TRBV5-6
CASVKQGYGWTEAFF
TGTGCCAGCGTAAAACAGGGATATGGGTGGACTGAAGCTTTCTTT
>TRBD2|-|TRBJ2-3|TRBV7-6
CASSFIAGEIADTQYF
TGTGCCAGCAGCTTCATAGCGGGGGAGATTGCAGATACGCAGTATTTT
>-|few|TRBJ2-1|TRBV6-5
CATRGGGRYNEQFF
TGTGCCACGAGAGGGGGAGGACGATACAATGAGCAGTTCTTC